This TCR beta chain was captured by sequencing in a study of blood T cell repertoires in COVID-19. Across the study: Sample material is recorded as cDNA or gDNA derived from T cells, B-cell-depleted T cells, or PBMCs.

Profiling relied on immunoSEQ multiplex PCR, and the TCRdb table lists in-frame clones only, not all of them. In the table there are some 310,000 clones, 90% of which are singletons. The CDR3 totals 14 residues. The germline V gene encodes CDR1 SGHNT and CDR2 YYREEE (reference sequence). The trim removed 4 bases at V and 4 bases at J, leaving 6 bases unmatched. The chain links TRBV5-4 to TRBJ1-2, with TRBD1 matching over 8 bases. The sequenced sample consisted of peripheral blood. The TCR originated in a woman in her forties with COVID-19, enrolled during active disease. The CDR3: CASSRDRSGYGYTF. CDR3 coding DNA: TGTGCCAGCAGCCGGGACAGGTCGGGCTATGGCTACACCTTC. The whole variable domain, filled in from reference TRBV5-4 and TRBJ1-2, reads ETGVTQSPTHLIKTRGQQVTLRCSSQSGHNTVSWYQQALGQGPQFIFQYYREEENGRGNFPPRFSGLQFPNYSSELNVNALELDDSALYLCASSRDRSGYGYTFGSGTRLTVV.